The text below deals with one T cell receptor (beta chain). What it binds is unknown. This CDR3 is 15 amino acids long. The V end was cut by 7 bases, the J end by 0 bases, with 13 bases between. Germline CDR1 and CDR2: LNHDA and SQIVND (reference sequence). Libraries were prepared by immunoSEQ multiplex PCR; TCRdb keeps only in-frame clonotypes and omits some of them. The repertoire holds 120,000 to 150,000 clones, with around 90% as singletons. The entry originates in a study of T cell responses to AZD1222 COVID-19 vaccine. Study observations and caveats: Compared with day 0, the breadth and depth of the Spike-specific TCR repertoire rose significantly after two doses of AZD1222.

The sequence was obtained from an adult who received the AZD1222 COVID-19 vaccine. The sequencing here drew on peripheral blood, taken 28 days after the second AZD1222 dose. The genes are TRBV19 and TRBJ1-3; D not resolved. The CDR3 DNA is TGTGCCAGTACCACGAGGAGTTCCTCTGGAAACACCATATATTTT. The encoded protein is CASTTRSSSGNTIYF.